Following are 23 T cell receptor beta chains from one sample sequenced in a study of T cells expressing NK-cell markers (dated by TCRdb to 2020 to 2021). The library came from 5' RACE. Sequencing took place on an Illumina HiSeq 2000. TCRdb reprocessed the reads into one record per CDR3 protein sequence, lacking DNA. The table kept for this sample lists 350,000 to 500,000 distinct CDR3 sequences. The ten largest clonotypes hold about 7.1% of the sample. The sample was blood T cells: a sorted CD56 or NKG2C T cell subset, CD4+ or CD8+ T cells, or bulk PBMC T cells (not recorded which). The origin of the receptors is a woman between 18 and 70 years old in good health.

V gene TRBV20-1 combines with J gene TRBJ1-3. In germline, CDR1 is DFQATT, CDR2 SNEGSKA (reference sequence). The CDR3 totals 15 residues. Here the CDR3 reads CSAITGRSSGNTIYF.

The chain links TRBV27 to TRBJ2-1; as DNA is missing, the TRBD2 call by TCRdb cannot be tested. CDR1 and CDR2 from the germline V gene are MNHEY and SMNVEV (reference sequence). This CDR3 is 16 amino acids long. Here the CDR3 reads CASSYTTSGTYNEQFF.

V gene TRBV10-2 combines with J gene TRBJ2-3; TCRdb's D call of TRBD2 is untestable without DNA. In germline, CDR1 is WSHSY, CDR2 SAAADI. This CDR3 is built from 16 residues. The CDR3 spells CATSGTSIVTRDTQYF.

This chain uses TRBV25-1 with TRBJ2-5; absent DNA, TCRdb's TRBD1 call cannot be checked. The CDR3 loop spans 14 amino acids. Germline V gene sequence: CDR1 MGHDK, CDR2 SYGVNS. CDR3 sequence: CASSEWAGEETQYF.

The gene calls are TRBV11-2 and TRBJ2-3; TCRdb reports TRBD2, a call that lacks DNA to check it against. Germline V gene lookup returns CDR1 SGHAT and CDR2 FQNNGV. The CDR3 is 13 amino acids. This chain's CDR3 is CASSHVNSGLGYF.

This chain uses TRBV12-3 or TRBV12-4 with TRBJ1-2; no DNA is available, so the TRBD1 call from TCRdb remains unchecked. The CDR3 is 13 residues long. CDR3 in amino acids: CASSLPAGSGYTF.

The CDR3: CASSLLGNVLTF. This rearrangement joins TRBV28 to TRBJ2-6. CDR1 and CDR2 (germline): MDHEN, SYDVKM. The CDR3 covers 12 residues.

This sequence joins TRBV24-1 and TRBJ1-1; the TCRdb D gene call, TRBD1, has no DNA to confirm it. CDR1 and CDR2 from the germline V gene are KGHDR and SFDVKD. This CDR3 region has 17 residues. This CDR3 reads CATGRGSSLPGFTEAFF.

The chain has TRBV25-1 and TRBJ2-5. From germline, CDR1 is MGHDK and CDR2 SYGVNS. The CDR3 length is 14 residues. The CDR3 here is CASSAYPVPETQYF.

This chain uses TRBV27 with TRBJ2-3; the TCRdb D gene call, TRBD2, has no DNA to confirm it. Germline V gene sequence: CDR1 MNHEY, CDR2 SMNVEV (reference sequence). The CDR3 sequence is 16 residues long. The CDR3 here is CASSSQSTSPTDTQYF.

The chain combines TRBV11-2 with TRBJ2-1; the TCRdb D gene call, TRBD2, has no DNA to confirm it. This CDR3 contains 18 residues. Germline V lookup: CDR1 SGHAT, CDR2 FQNNGV. The CDR3 is CASSFGFSSGGSYNEQFF.

V usage is TRBV20-1 and J usage is TRBJ2-7; TCRdb's D call of TRBD2 is untestable without DNA. The CDR3 loop spans 15 amino acids. Germline CDR1 and CDR2: DFQATT and SNEGSKA (reference sequence). The CDR3 sequence: CSAGVTSGSDYEQYF.

The rearrangement links TRBV7-2 to TRBJ1-2; TCRdb gives TRBD1 as the D gene, but with no DNA this cannot be confirmed. The CDR3 extends over 14 amino acids. The germline CDR1 and CDR2 sequences are SGHTA and FQGNSA. The CDR3 reads CASSWAEGQTGYTF.

The chain joins TRBV12-3 or TRBV12-4 to TRBJ1-2; TCRdb gives TRBD1 as the D gene, but with no DNA this cannot be confirmed. CDR3 length equals 13 residues. The CDR3 sequence is CASSLRGTGENTF.

J is TRBJ2-3 and V is TRBV7-2; checking the TCRdb D call of TRBD2 is not possible without DNA. Germline CDR1 and CDR2: SGHTA and FQGNSA. This CDR3 contains 15 residues. The CDR3 protein is CASSFPSGGRDTQYF.

This CDR3 reads CASRGGAPAFYEQYF. V usage is TRBV7-9 and J usage is TRBJ2-7; TCRdb returns TRBD2, unconfirmable since there is no DNA. The CDR3 length is 15 residues. Germline V gene data show CDR1 as SEHNR and CDR2 as FQNEAQ (reference sequence).

J is TRBJ1-6 and V is TRBV20-1; no DNA is available, so the TRBD1 call from TCRdb remains unchecked. Germline loops: CDR1 DFQATT, CDR2 SNEGSKA (reference sequence). This CDR3 has 16 residues. This CDR3 reads CSAREGGLHRNSPLHF.

The V call is TRBV12-3 or TRBV12-4, the J call TRBJ2-7; TCRdb's D call of TRBD2 is untestable without DNA. This CDR3 comprises 14 residues. The CDR3 sequence is CASTLAGVLYEQYF.

J is TRBJ2-1 and V is TRBV5-1; TCRdb's assignment of TRBD2 cannot be checked, as there is no DNA. Per germline, CDR1 SGHRS and CDR2 YFSETQ. The CDR3 runs 15 residues. The CDR3 here is CASSLAGTASWEQFF.

This sequence joins TRBV20-1 and TRBJ1-6. CDR3 length: 14 amino acids. Germline CDR1 is DFQATT and CDR2 is SNEGSKA (reference sequence). Here the CDR3 reads CSARDLAGGSPLHF.

The chain joins TRBV28 to TRBJ2-7. CDR1 MDHEN and CDR2 SYDVKM come from the germline V gene. CDR3 length: 16 amino acids. Here the CDR3 reads CASSPTDARSSYEQYF. The entire variable domain, with the rest obtained from reference TRBV28 and TRBJ2-7, is as follows: DVKVTQSSRYLVKRTGEKVFLECVQDMDHENMFWYRQDPGLGLRLIYFSYDVKMKEKGDIPEGYSVSREKKERFSLILESASTNQTSMYLCASSPTDARSSYEQYFGPGTRLTVT.

The chain has TRBV20-1 and TRBJ2-1; absent DNA, TCRdb's TRBD1 call cannot be checked. The germline V gene encodes CDR1 DFQATT and CDR2 SNEGSKA (reference sequence). The length of the CDR3 is 16 residues. CDR3 protein: CSALPGGSTSYNEQFF.

The chain combines TRBV20-1 with TRBJ2-3; TCRdb picks TRBD2, but there is no DNA to check that call. This CDR3 has 15 amino acids. Germline lookup yields CDR1 DFQATT and CDR2 SNEGSKA (reference sequence). This CDR3 reads CSARSSGGPRDTQYF.